Reported below is one T cell receptor (beta chain). Its antigen remains unknown. Each donor was healthy, and each was a bone marrow donor. These data belong to a study of cytomegalovirus exposure and HLA in healthy donors. Study-level points and caveats: A few of the chains that were CMV-associated were confirmed in vitro to be specific for CMV antigens. Presence/absence analyses assumed roughly uniform sequencing depth across donors, which may not hold.

Primers included in the PCR were 60 Vbeta and 13 Jbeta primers. Libraries were prepared by immunoSEQ multiplex PCR; TCRdb keeps only in-frame clonotypes and omits some of them. The sample includes some 130,000 clones, 65% to 90% of them seen just once. The receptor's source is a girl under 10 years old in good health and CMV-seronegative. Sequencing was carried out using PBMCs.

The CDR3 nucleotides are TGTGCCAGCAGCTTAGATCCGGGACAAAACACTGAAGCTTTCTTT. This encodes CASSLDPGQNTEAFF. This chain uses TRBV7-6 with TRBJ1-1; TRBD1 is a possible D gene (6 bases). Germline V gives CDR1 SGHVS, CDR2 FNYEAQ. V was pared by 1 base and J by 2 bases, with 11 bases between. The CDR3 has 15 residues.